This is a list of T cell receptor beta chains from one sample in a study of beta chain features in type 1 diabetes. Here immunoSEQ multiplex PCR was the method, and the copy in TCRdb shows in-frame clones only, minus some. The sample holds approximately 100,000 clones; about two fifths are singletons and the top ten take approximately 0.065%. Specimen: stem cell memory CD4+ T cells from blood. The receptors come from a woman aged 18-29 years in good health. Both conserved end residues are part of each CDR3. A D gene is named only where the DNA matches it firmly. A clone size is listed for some rows: how often the clone was seen (once, few, many), or a class if it is expanded.

>TRBV7-9|-|TRBD1|TRBJ1-1
CASSLIDRGTEAFF
TGTGCCAGCAGCTTAATCGACAGGGGCACTGAAGCTTTCTTT
>TRBV15|few|-|TRBJ2-1
CATSRVRRPGYNEQFF
TGTGCCACCAGCAGAGTGAGGCGCCCGGGCTACAATGAGCAGTTCTTC
>TRBV11-2|-|TRBD2|TRBJ2-7
CASSLGTQRGSYEQYF
TGTGCCAGCAGCTTAGGGACACAGCGGGGGTCCTACGAGCAGTACTTC
>TRBV5-6|-|TRBD1|TRBJ1-2
CASSLVTGGLLGNYGYTF
TGTGCCAGCAGCTTGGTAACAGGGGGGTTATTGGGGAACTATGGCTACACCTTC
>TRBV29-1|few|-|TRBJ1-2
CSGQVNYGYTF
TGCAGCGGACAGGTCAACTATGGCTACACCTTC
>TRBV20-1|-|-|TRBJ1-2
CSRELGYTF
TGCAGTAGGGAGCTTGGCTACACCTTC
>TRBV11-2|few|-|TRBJ2-6
CASSLTAGANVLTF
TGTGCCAGCAGCCTCACAGCAGGGGCCAACGTCCTGACTTTC
>TRBV7-9|-|-|TRBJ2-7
CASSLAGGPYEQYF
TGTGCCAGCAGCTTAGCGGGAGGTCCCTACGAGCAGTACTTC
>TRBV28|few|TRBD1|TRBJ2-5
CASSPTGGRETQYF
TGTGCCAGCAGCCCGACAGGGGGCAGGGAGACCCAGTACTTC
>TRBV7-2|-|TRBD2|TRBJ2-3
CASSSAYSGRRTDTQYF
TGTGCCAGCAGCTCAGCCTATAGCGGGAGGCGCACAGATACGCAGTATTTT
>TRBV7-2|-|TRBD2|TRBJ2-7
CASSLAMGGRGVSYEQYF
TGTGCCAGCAGCTTAGCTATGGGCGGGAGGGGAGTTTCCTACGAGCAGTACTTC
>TRBV28|-|TRBD1|TRBJ2-6
CASSFRTGAPGANVLTF
TGTGCCAGCAGTTTCAGGACAGGGGCGCCAGGGGCCAACGTCCTGACTTTC
>TRBV27|few|TRBD2|TRBJ2-7
CASQDGGGGAYEQYF
TGTGCCAGCCAAGATGGGGGGGGAGGGGCCTACGAGCAGTACTTC
>TRBV5-1|-|TRBD2|TRBJ2-1
CASSLGQLAGGREQFF
TGCGCCAGCAGCTTGGGGCAACTAGCGGGAGGACGTGAGCAGTTCTTC
>TRBV29-1|-|-|TRBJ1-2
CSVDLGRGYGYTF
TGCAGCGTTGATCTCGGCAGGGGCTATGGCTACACCTTC
>TRBV7-9|-|-|TRBJ2-5
CASSRAGGTQYF
TGTGCCAGCAGCCGAGCTGGAGGGACCCAGTACTTC
>TRBV29-1|few|-|TRBJ1-1
CSVERQPNTEAFF
TGCAGCGTTGAGAGGCAGCCGAACACTGAAGCTTTCTTT
>TRBV21-1|-|-|TRBJ2-7
CASSKVGGLDYEQYF
TGTGCCAGCAGCAAAGTTGGGGGCTTGGACTACGAGCAGTACTTC
>TRBV7-8|once|TRBD1|TRBJ1-5
CASSLGQGRNQPQHF
TGTGCCAGCAGCTTAGGACAGGGGCGGAATCAGCCCCAGCATTTT
>TRBV23-1|-|TRBD1|TRBJ1-2
CASSLQGEEDYGYTF
TGCGCCAGCAGTCTCCAGGGGGAAGAGGACTATGGCTACACCTTC
>TRBV7-8|-|-|TRBJ2-1
CASSLEAAYKQFF
TGTGCCAGCAGCTTAGAGGCGGCCTATAAGCAGTTCTTC
>TRBV30|few|-|TRBJ2-5
CAWSSEETQYF
TGTGCCTGGAGTAGCGAGGAGACCCAGTACTTC
>TRBV11-2|-|-|TRBJ2-5
CASSLGLIQETQYF
TGTGCCAGCAGCTTAGGACTGATTCAAGAGACCCAGTACTTC
>TRBV7-9|few|-|TRBJ2-5
CASSSSPLTVETQYF
TGTGCCAGCAGCTCTAGCCCCTTGACGGTAGAGACCCAGTACTTC
>TRBV5-1|-|-|TRBJ2-2
CASMPLTGELFF
TGCGCCAGCATGCCACTCACCGGGGAGCTGTTTTTT
>TRBV13|-|-|TRBJ2-7
CASSLGDISYEQYF
TGTGCCAGCAGCTTAGGCGACATCTCCTACGAGCAGTACTTC
>TRBV27|once|TRBD1|TRBJ2-3
CASRNQGADTQYF
TGTGCCAGCAGGAATCAGGGGGCGGATACGCAGTATTTT
>TRBV10-3|-|TRBD2|TRBJ2-3
CAIRGLAGPTDTQYF
TGTGCCATCAGAGGACTAGCGGGCCCCACAGATACGCAGTATTTT
>TRBV5-6|few|-|TRBJ1-2
CASSLAGGNYGYTF
TGTGCCAGCAGCTTGGCGGGGGGAAACTATGGCTACACCTTC
>TRBV16|few|-|TRBJ1-5
CASSQGSNQPQHF
TGTGCCAGCAGCCAAGGCAGCAATCAGCCCCAGCATTTT
>TRBV25-1|few|TRBD2|TRBJ2-2
CASSTPPGGRYNGELFF
TGTGCCAGCAGTACCCCCCCAGGCGGGAGATATAACGGGGAGCTGTTTTTT
>TRBV14|-|TRBD2|TRBJ2-5
CASSQASGYQETQYF
TGTGCCAGCAGCCAAGCTAGCGGTTACCAAGAGACCCAGTACTTC
>TRBV7-9|-|-|TRBJ2-1
CASSFVDNEQFF
TGTGCCAGCAGCTTCGTAGACAATGAGCAGTTCTTC
>TRBV20-1|-|-|TRBJ2-7
CSATNYEQYF
TGCAGTGCGACTAACTACGAGCAGTACTTC
>TRBV28|-|-|TRBJ1-2
CAIHKQGNYGYTF
TGTGCCATTCACAAACAGGGCAACTATGGCTACACCTTC
>TRBV9|-|-|TRBJ2-7
CASSVVADTYEQYF
TGTGCCAGCAGCGTAGTGGCCGATACCTACGAGCAGTACTTC
>TRBV19|-|TRBD2|TRBJ2-7
CLLAGDYEQYF
TGCCTACTAGCGGGGGACTACGAGCAGTACTTC
>TRBV19|-|TRBD2|TRBJ2-3
CASSITAGGRRDTQYF
TGTGCCAGTAGTATCACAGCGGGAGGGCGTCGAGATACGCAGTATTTT